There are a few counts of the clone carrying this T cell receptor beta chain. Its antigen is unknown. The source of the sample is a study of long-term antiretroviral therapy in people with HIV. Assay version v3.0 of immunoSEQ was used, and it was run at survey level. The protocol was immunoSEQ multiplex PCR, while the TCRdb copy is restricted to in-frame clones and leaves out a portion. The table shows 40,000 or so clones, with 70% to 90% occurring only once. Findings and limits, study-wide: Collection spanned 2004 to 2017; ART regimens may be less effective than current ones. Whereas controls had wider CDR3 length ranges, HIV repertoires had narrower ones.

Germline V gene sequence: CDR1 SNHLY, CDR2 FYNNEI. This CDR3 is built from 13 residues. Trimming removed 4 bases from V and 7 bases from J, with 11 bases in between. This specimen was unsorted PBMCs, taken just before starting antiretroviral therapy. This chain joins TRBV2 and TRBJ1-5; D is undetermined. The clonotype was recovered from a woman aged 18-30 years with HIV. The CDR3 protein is CASSVLRVQPQHF. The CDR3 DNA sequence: TGTGCCAGCAGTGTACTTCGGGTCCAGCCCCAGCATTTT.